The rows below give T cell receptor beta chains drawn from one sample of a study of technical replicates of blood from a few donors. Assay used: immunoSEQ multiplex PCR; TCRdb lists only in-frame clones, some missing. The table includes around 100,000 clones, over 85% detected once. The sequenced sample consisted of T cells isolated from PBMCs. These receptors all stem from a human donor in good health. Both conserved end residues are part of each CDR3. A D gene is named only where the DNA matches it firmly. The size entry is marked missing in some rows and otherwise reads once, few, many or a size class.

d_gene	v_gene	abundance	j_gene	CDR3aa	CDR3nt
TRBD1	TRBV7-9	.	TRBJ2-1	CASSRGLEQFF	TGTGCCAGCAGCAGGGGGCTTGAGCAGTTCTTC
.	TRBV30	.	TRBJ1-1	CAWSVLGKGSPMNTEAFF	TGTGCCTGGAGTGTGTTAGGTAAGGGGTCTCCTATGAACACTGAAGCTTTCTTT
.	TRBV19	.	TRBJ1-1	CASSILGHTEAFF	TGTGCCAGTAGTATATTGGGGCACACTGAAGCTTTCTTT
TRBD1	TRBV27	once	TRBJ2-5	CASSPTPGTGSSETQYF	TGTGCCAGCAGTCCAACCCCCGGGACAGGGAGTTCAGAGACCCAGTACTTC
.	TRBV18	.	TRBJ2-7	CASSSSWPYEQYF	TGTGCCAGCTCATCTTCATGGCCCTACGAGCAGTACTTC
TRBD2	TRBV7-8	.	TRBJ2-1	CASSSKRGLADNNEQFF	TGTGCCAGCAGCTCTAAGAGGGGACTAGCGGACAACAATGAGCAGTTCTTC
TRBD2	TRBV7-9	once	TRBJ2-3	CASSPTSGTDTQYF	TGTGCCAGCAGCCCAACTAGCGGCACAGATACGCAGTATTTT
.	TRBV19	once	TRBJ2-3	CASSIAGFPSTDTQYF	TGTGCCAGTAGTATTGCGGGTTTCCCTAGCACAGATACGCAGTATTTT
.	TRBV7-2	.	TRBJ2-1	CASSSPGAYNEQFF	TGTGCCAGCAGCTCCCCTGGGGCTTACAATGAGCAGTTCTTC
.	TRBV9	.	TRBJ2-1	CASSDTHRSYNEQFF	TGTGCCAGCAGCGACACACACCGCTCCTACAATGAGCAGTTCTTC
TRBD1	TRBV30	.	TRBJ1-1	CACFTGAEAFF	TGTGCCTGCTTCACAGGGGCTGAAGCTTTCTTT
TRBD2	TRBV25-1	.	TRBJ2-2	CASRAALAGGHTGELFF	TGTGCCAGCAGGGCGGCGCTAGCGGGAGGTCACACCGGGGAGCTGTTTTTT
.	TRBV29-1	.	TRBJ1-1	CSVANGGEAFF	TGCAGCGTTGCGAACGGGGGTGAAGCTTTCTTT
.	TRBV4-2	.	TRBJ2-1	CASSQDQGHLVSYNEQFF	TGTGCCAGCAGCCAAGACCAGGGACACCTGGTCTCCTACAATGAGCAGTTCTTC